What follows are 6 T cell receptor beta chains derived from one specimen sequenced in a study of vaccination and CD4 T cells after COVID-19. Their antigens are not known. With the Oncomine TCR Beta short-read assay, DNA from cultured CD4+ T cells was sequenced. In TCRdb, the PCR reads were re-called with MiXCR into one record per CDR3 protein. The table lists about 18,000 distinct CDR3 sequences, 70% of them singletons, with roughly 6% in the top ten. Noted treatment: roughly 11-day PBMC culture with coronavirus spike peptide pools or control peptides (ViraFEST assay). Sequencing was done on a sample of CD4+ T cells from blood, cultured in vitro. These receptors came from a human donor who had recovered from COVID-19.

The genes are TRBV2 and TRBJ2-7; 9 bases align to TRBD2. Looked up from germline, CDR1 is SNHLY and CDR2 is FYNNEI. V gave up 6 bases and J gave up 3 bases; unmatched junction bases: 6. This CDR3 spans 14 amino acids. The CDR3 spells CASSRLADYYEQYF. The CDR3 DNA reads as TGTGCCAGCAGCCGACTAGCGGATTACTACGAGCAGTACTTC. Full variable domain (missing parts from reference TRBV2 and TRBJ2-7): EPEVTQTPSHQVTQMGQEVILRCVPISNHLYFYWYRQILGQKVEFLVSFYNNEISEKSEIFDDQFSVERPDGSNFTLKIRSTKLEDSAMYFCASSRLADYYEQYFGPGTRLTVT.

The chain has TRBV28 and TRBJ1-1, with 7 positions matching TRBD1. The junction had 10 bases not matched to a gene; V was cut back by 6 bases and J by 6 bases. The V gene's germline CDR1 is MDHEN and CDR2 SYDVKM. The CDR3 is made up of 14 amino acids. The CDR3: CASRFPTGRAEAFF. The DNA for the CDR3 is TGTGCCAGCAGATTCCCGACAGGGAGGGCTGAAGCTTTCTTT.

This clonotype was counted only a few times. The rearrangement uses TRBV6-1 and TRBJ2-1; 12 bases align to TRBD2. The CDR3 is 16 amino acids. V shed 6 bases and J 8 bases; nucleotides not matched to a gene: 11. Per germline, CDR1 MNHNS and CDR2 SASEGT. The CDR3, as DNA: TGTGCCAGCAGGGCTACCCAGACTAGCGGGAGTTATGAGCAGTTCTTC. Encoded protein: CASRATQTSGSYEQFF.

About this clonotype itself: In this CDR3 the conserved last residue, phenylalanine or tryptophan, is missing, so a read error is likely. V and J are TRBV6-2 or TRBV6-3 and TRBJ2-4, with 9 bases fitting TRBD2. The CDR3 extends over 15 amino acids. Looked up from germline, CDR1 is MNHEY and CDR2 is SVGEGT. V was pared by 8 bases and J by 0 bases, with 5 bases of the junction left unmatched. The CDR3, as DNA: TGTGCCAGCTGCGGGACTAGCCGAGCCAAAAACATTCAGTACCTC. It codes for CASCGTSRAKNIQYL.

The chain has TRBV6-1 and TRBJ1-1; D possibly corresponds to TRBD1 (5 bases). Deletions cut 5 bases from V and 6 bases from J, with 10 bases between. This CDR3 has 12 amino acids. Per germline, CDR1 MNHNS and CDR2 SASEGT. CDR3 loop: CASSQGVAEAFF. For the CDR3, the DNA is TGTGCCAGCAGTCAGGGAGTTGCTGAAGCTTTCTTT.

The chain recombines TRBV11-2 with TRBJ2-7; 12 positions agree with TRBD2. The CDR3 sequence is 19 residues long. The V gene's germline CDR1 is SGHAT and CDR2 FQNNGV. Unmatched junction bases numbered 15, after V lost 0 bases and J lost 6 bases. The CDR3 here is CASSLDGRLAGALSGEQYF. The CDR3 nucleotides read TGTGCCAGCAGCTTAGATGGGCGACTAGCGGGAGCTTTATCCGGCGAGCAGTACTTC.